Below, one TCR beta chain is given with its context. No antigen is known for it. All patients were untreated before thyroid surgery. The record originates from a study of metastatic and nonmetastatic thyroid tumors. On the study more broadly: Malignant thyroid and benign thyroid patients provided blood and tumor or nodule tissue whose repertoires were compared. The study, taken as a whole, reports: Malignant thyroid tumors reportedly exceeded benign nodules significantly in TCR beta diversity, with the difference appearing in blood and tumor.

TCRdb reanalyzed the PCR reads via MiXCR. The data hold thousands of clones, with 31% observed a single time. Trimming removed 3 bases at V and 0 bases at J, with 9 bases between. The length of the CDR3 is 15 residues. The germline V gene has CDR1 LNHDA and CDR2 SQIVND (reference sequence). The sample comprised tumor tissue. The sequence came from a female donor with papillary thyroid cancer or a benign thyroid nodule (not recorded which). Some clones in this sample may be carry-over from other donors' samples. The chain employs TRBV19 and TRBJ1-3; D is unclear. CDR3 DNA: TGTGCCAGTAGTATCTCGATGAGCTCTGGAAACACCATATATTTT. Translation gives CASSISMSSGNTIYF.